Shown below are 8 T cell receptor beta chains from a single sample sequenced in a study of graft-versus-host responses after intestinal transplantation. Repertoires were generated with immunoSEQ multiplex PCR, while TCRdb's copy carries only in-frame clones and drops some. The sample has 25,000 to 30,000 clones, around 94% seen once. Sample: PBMCs, taken approximately 32 days after intestinal transplant. The source of these receptors is a human patient who received an intestinal transplant, so some T cells may come from the graft donor.

This CDR3 reads CASSFNRAGRGYTF. CDR3 nucleotides: TGCGCCAGCAGCTTTAACAGGGCGGGTAGAGGCTACACCTTC. This chain links TRBV5-1 with TRBJ1-2; D possibly corresponds to TRBD1 (6 bases). CDR3 size: 14 residues. Germline loops: CDR1 SGHRS, CDR2 YFSETQ. The ends were cut back, 2 bases at V and 8 bases at J, with 16 bases in the middle.

The rearrangement uses TRBV4-1 and TRBJ2-1; D gene unclear. CDR1 is MGHRA and CDR2 is YSYEKL in the germline V gene. The CDR3 spans 13 residues. The germline V and J ends were trimmed by 1 base and 6 bases, with 7 bases remaining between them. The CDR3 protein is CASSQVRFNEQFF. The CDR3 nucleotides read TGCGCCAGCAGCCAAGTCCGTTTCAATGAGCAGTTCTTC.

V and J are TRBV15 and TRBJ2-5, with D unclear. CDR1 and CDR2 from the germline V gene are LNHNV and YYDKDF (reference sequence). The CDR3 runs to 16 residues. Trimming stripped 0 bases from V and 3 bases from J, with 14 bases between. This chain's CDR3 is CATSRDLSSSEETQYF. In nucleotides, the CDR3 is TGTGCCACCAGCAGAGATCTTTCGTCGAGCGAAGAGACCCAGTACTTC.

The V gene is TRBV30, the J gene TRBJ2-5; 12 bases align to TRBD2. CDR1 and CDR2 (germline): GTSNPN, SVGIG (reference sequence). The length of the CDR3 is 16 residues. The ends lost 1 base at V and 1 base at J; junction bases unmatched: 4. The CDR3 nucleotides are TGTGCCTGGAGTGGAGGACTAGCGGGGTCCCAAGAGACCCAGTACTTC. Amino acids: CAWSGGLAGSQETQYF.

The gene calls are TRBV25-1 and TRBJ2-1; D is uncertain. Trimming cost V 2 bases and J 4 bases, with 6 bases left between them. Germline lookup yields CDR1 MGHDK and CDR2 SYGVNS. This CDR3 region has 13 residues. The CDR3 here is CASSETGYNEQFF. Written as DNA, the CDR3 is TGTGCCAGCAGTGAAACCGGGTACAATGAGCAGTTCTTC.

The chain is built from TRBV6-5 and TRBJ2-7; D uncertain. This CDR3 spans 12 amino acids. Trimming pared 5 bases from V and 3 bases from J, leaving 8 bases between. CDR1 MNHEY and CDR2 SVGAGI come from the germline V gene. The CDR3 DNA reads as TGTGCCAGCAGTGCTGGCAGCTACGAGCAGTACTTC. Its protein product is CASSAGSYEQYF.

About this clone: This sample also contains other DNA sequences that code for the same CDR3. The rearrangement links TRBV6-1 to TRBJ1-2; 10 positions agree with TRBD1. Germline V lookup: CDR1 MNHNS, CDR2 SASEGT. The CDR3 has 15 amino acids. V was pared by 6 bases and J by 6 bases, with 10 bases of the junction left unmatched. The CDR3 nucleotides are TGTGCCAGCAGACACGAGACAGGGGGCACGGATGGCTACACCTTC. This sequence encodes CASRHETGGTDGYTF.

J is TRBJ1-5 and V is TRBV30; D possibly corresponds to TRBD1 (6 bases). CDR1 GTSNPN and CDR2 SVGIG come from the germline V gene (reference sequence). V lost 1 base, J lost 6 bases, and 13 bases lay in between. The CDR3 contains 14 residues. CDR3 nucleotides: TGTGCCTGGAGTGGCACAGGGTTCGGTCAGCCCCAGCATTTT. Translating gives CAWSGTGFGQPQHF.